Listed below are T cell receptor beta chains from one sample, sequenced in a study of blood T cells in healthy people across ages. TCRdb redid the calling of the 5' RACE reads with MiXCR, one entry per CDR3 protein. The table lists about 1,500,000 distinct CDR3 sequences, 28% of them singletons. Sequencing was carried out using blood. Receptor source: a woman under 40 in good health. CDR3s include the opening cysteine and the closing phenylalanine or tryptophan. The order of the fields is J gene, clone size, V gene, D gene, CDR3 protein. A D gene is named only where the DNA matches it firmly. Not every row has a clone size; where given, it reads once, few, many or a size class.

NA,NA,TRBV20-1,NA,CSARTGKYNEQYF
TRBJ2-3,NA,TRBV6-1,NA,CASSDTGMSTDTQYF
TRBJ2-1,NA,TRBV12-3/TRBV12-4,TRBD2,CASSGLAWGDEQFF
TRBJ2-7,few,TRBV29-1,TRBD2,CSVEYSRSGGVFEQYF
TRBJ2-7,few,TRBV7-2,NA,CATGGGDYEQYF
TRBJ1-6,NA,TRBV2,TRBD1,CASSEDRLGNSPLHF
TRBJ2-3,NA,TRBV27,TRBD1,CASSSWTGTTDTQYF
TRBJ2-7,few,TRBV6-1,NA,CVLQGPLYEQYF
TRBJ2-1,NA,TRBV5-4,TRBD2,CTSSSRLAGATYNEQFF
TRBJ2-1,few,TRBV12-5,TRBD2,CASGLPTSGDDEQFF